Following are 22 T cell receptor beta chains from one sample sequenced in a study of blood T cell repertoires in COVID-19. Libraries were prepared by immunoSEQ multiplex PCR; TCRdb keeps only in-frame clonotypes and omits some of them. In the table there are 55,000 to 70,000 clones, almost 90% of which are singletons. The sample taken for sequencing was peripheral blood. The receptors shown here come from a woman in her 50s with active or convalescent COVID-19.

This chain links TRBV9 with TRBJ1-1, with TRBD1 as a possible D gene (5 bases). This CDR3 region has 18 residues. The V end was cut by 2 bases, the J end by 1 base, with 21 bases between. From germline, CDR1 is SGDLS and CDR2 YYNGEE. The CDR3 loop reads CASSVSARGGAANTEAFF. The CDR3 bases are TGTGCCAGCAGCGTCAGCGCTAGAGGAGGGGCTGCGAACACTGAAGCTTTCTTT.

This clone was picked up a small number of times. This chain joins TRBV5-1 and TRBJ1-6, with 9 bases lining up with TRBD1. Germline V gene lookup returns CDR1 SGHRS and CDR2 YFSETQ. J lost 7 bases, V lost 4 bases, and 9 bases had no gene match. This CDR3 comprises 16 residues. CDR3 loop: CASSAPPGQGNSPLHF. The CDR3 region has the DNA TGCGCCAGCAGCGCACCTCCGGGACAGGGAAATTCACCCCTCCACTTT.

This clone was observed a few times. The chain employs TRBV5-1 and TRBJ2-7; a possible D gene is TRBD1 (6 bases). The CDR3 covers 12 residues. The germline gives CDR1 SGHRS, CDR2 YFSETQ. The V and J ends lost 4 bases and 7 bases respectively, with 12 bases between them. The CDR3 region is CASSINTGEQYF. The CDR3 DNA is TGCGCCAGCAGCATAAATACAGGGGAGCAGTACTTC.

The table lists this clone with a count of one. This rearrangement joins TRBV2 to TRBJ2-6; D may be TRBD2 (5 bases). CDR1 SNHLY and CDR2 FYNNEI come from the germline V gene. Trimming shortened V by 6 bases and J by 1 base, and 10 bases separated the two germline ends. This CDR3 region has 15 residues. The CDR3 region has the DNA TGTGCCAGCAGAAGGGAGCAGTCTGGGGCCAACGTCCTGACTTTC. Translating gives CASRREQSGANVLTF.

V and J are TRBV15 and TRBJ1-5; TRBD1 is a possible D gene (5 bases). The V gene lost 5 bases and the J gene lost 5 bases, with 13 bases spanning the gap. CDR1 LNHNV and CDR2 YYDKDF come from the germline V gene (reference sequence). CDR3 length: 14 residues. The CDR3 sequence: CATSVTRGDQPQHF. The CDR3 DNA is TGTGCCACCAGCGTAACAAGGGGTGATCAGCCCCAGCATTTT.

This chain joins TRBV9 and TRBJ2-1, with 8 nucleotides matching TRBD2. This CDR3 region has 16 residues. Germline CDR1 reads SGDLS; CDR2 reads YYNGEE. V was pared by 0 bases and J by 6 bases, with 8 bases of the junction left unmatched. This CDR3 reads CASSVEGGTSGNEQFF. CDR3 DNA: TGTGCCAGCAGCGTAGAGGGGGGGACTAGTGGCAATGAGCAGTTCTTC.

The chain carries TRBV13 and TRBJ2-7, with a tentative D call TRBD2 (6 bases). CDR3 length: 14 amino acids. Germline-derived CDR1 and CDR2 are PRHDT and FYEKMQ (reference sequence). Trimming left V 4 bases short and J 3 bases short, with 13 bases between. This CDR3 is CASSSTGSYYEQYF. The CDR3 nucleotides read TGTGCCAGCAGCTCGACCGGGAGTTACTACGAGCAGTACTTC.

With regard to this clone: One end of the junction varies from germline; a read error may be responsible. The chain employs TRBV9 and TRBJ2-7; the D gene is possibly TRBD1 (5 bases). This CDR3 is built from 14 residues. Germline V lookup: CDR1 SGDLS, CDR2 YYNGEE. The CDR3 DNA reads TGTGCCAGCAGCGCCGGACAATTATCCTACGGGCAGTACTTC. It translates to CASSAGQLSYGQYF.

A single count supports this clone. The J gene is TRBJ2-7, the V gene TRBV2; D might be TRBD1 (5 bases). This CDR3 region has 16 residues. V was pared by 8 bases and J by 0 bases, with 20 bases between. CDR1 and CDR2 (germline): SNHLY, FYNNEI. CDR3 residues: CASLKDDSLFSYEQYF. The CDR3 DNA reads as TGTGCCAGCCTAAAGGATGACAGTCTCTTCTCCTACGAGCAGTACTTC.

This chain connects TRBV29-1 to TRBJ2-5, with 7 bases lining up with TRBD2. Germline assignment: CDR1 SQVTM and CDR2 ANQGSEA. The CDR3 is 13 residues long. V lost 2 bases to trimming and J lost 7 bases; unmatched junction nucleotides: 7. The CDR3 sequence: CSVELSGWGTQYF. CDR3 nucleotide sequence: TGCAGCGTTGAACTTAGCGGGTGGGGGACCCAGTACTTC.

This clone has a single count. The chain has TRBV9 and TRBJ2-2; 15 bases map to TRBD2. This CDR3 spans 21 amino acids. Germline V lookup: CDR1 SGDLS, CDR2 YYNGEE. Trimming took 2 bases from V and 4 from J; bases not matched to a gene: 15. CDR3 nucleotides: TGTGCCAGCAGCGTTACCTATGGACTAGCGGGAGGGTTTGTAGGCACCGGGGAGCTGTTTTTT. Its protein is CASSVTYGLAGGFVGTGELFF. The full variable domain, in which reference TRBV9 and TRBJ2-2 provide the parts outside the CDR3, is DSGVTQTPKHLITATGQRVTLRCSPRSGDLSVYWYQQSLDQGLQFLIQYYNGEERAKGNILERFSAQQFPDLHSELNLSSLELGDSALYFCASSVTYGLAGGFVGTGELFFGEGSRLTVL.

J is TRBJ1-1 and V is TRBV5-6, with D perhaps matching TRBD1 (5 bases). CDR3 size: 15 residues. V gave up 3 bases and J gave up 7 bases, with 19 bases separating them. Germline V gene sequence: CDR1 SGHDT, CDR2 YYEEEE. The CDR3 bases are TGTGCCAGCAGCTCGAAGACAGACCATTACCATGAAGCTTTCTTT. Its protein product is CASSSKTDHYHEAFF.

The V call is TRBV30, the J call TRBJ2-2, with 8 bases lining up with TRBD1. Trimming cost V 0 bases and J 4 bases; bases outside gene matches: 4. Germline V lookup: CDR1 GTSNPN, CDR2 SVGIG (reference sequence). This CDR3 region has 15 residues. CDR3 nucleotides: TGTGCCTGGAGTGTACGGGACAGGCTCACCGGGGAGCTGTTTTTT. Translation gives CAWSVRDRLTGELFF.

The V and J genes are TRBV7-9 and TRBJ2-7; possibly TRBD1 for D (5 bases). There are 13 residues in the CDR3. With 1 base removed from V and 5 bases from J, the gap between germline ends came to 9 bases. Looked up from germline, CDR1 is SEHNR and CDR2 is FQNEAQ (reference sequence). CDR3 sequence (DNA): TGTGCCAGCAGCTTAGGCCCAGGGAACGAGCAGTACTTC. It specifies CASSLGPGNEQYF.

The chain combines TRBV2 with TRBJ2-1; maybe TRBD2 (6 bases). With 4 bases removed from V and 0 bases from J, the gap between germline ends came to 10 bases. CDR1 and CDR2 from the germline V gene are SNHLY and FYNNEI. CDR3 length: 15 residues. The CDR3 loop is CASSGSGSSYNEQFF. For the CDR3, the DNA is TGTGCCAGCAGTGGAAGCGGGTCCTCCTACAATGAGCAGTTCTTC.

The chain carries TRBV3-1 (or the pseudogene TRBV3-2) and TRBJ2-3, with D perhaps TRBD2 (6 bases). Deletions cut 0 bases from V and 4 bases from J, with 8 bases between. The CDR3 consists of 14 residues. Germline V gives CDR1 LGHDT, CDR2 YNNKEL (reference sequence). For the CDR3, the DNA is TGTGCCAGCAGCCAAGAAGGAGGGGCAGATACGCAGTATTTT. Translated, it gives CASSQEGGADTQYF.

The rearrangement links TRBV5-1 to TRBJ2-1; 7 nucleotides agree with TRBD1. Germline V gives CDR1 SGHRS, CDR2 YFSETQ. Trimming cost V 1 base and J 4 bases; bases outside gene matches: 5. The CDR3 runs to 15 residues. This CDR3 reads CASSLIGTAYNEQFF. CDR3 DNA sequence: TGCGCCAGCAGCTTGATCGGGACAGCGTACAATGAGCAGTTCTTC.

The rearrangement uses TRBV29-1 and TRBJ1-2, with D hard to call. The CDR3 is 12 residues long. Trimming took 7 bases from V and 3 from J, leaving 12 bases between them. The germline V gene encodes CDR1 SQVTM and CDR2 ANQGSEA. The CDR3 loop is CSAQTRDYGYTF. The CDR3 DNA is TGCAGCGCTCAAACCCGAGACTATGGCTACACCTTC.

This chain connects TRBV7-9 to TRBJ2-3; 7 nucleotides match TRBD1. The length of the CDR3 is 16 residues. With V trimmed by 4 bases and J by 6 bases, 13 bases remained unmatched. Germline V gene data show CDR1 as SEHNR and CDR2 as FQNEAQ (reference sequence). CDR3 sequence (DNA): TGTGCCAGCAGCTCCCCACAGGGGCAATTTATGGATACGCAGTATTTT. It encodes CASSSPQGQFMDTQYF.

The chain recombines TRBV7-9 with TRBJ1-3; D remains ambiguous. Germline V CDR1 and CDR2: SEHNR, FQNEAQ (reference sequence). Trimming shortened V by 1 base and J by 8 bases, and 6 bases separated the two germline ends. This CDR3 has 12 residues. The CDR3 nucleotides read TGTGCCAGCAGCTTAGTGGGAGACACCATATATTTT. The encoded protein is CASSLVGDTIYF.

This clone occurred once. The CDR3 DNA follows: TGTGCCAGCAGTTACTCGACTAGCGAACATAGAGATGAGCAGTTCTTC. It yields the protein CASSYSTSEHRDEQFF. The rearrangement links TRBV6-6 to TRBJ2-1; 8 bases fit TRBD2. Germline CDR1 reads MNHNY; CDR2 reads SVGAGI (reference sequence). The CDR3 runs 16 residues. The trim removed 0 bases at V and 8 bases at J, leaving 9 bases unmatched.

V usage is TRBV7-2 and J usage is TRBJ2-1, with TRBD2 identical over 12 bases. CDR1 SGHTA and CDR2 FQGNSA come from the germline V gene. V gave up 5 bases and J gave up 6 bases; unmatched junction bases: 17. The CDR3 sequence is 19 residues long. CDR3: CASSPRSLAGGNLRNEQFF. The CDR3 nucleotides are TGTGCCAGCAGCCCCCGGTCACTAGCGGGAGGAAATTTACGCAATGAGCAGTTCTTC.